The T cell receptor beta chain described here comes from a study of radiation and T cells in renal cell carcinoma (dated by TCRdb to the early 2020s). About the investigation overall: Samples came from a clinical trial, in which primary renal cell carcinomas received 15 Gy stereotactic body radiation therapy followed by nephrectomy 4 weeks later. In total, about 50 samples underwent TCR beta sequencing: 25 or so tumors plus 27 peripheral blood samples. Across all 50 or so samples, 3.5 million to 4.5 million unique CDR3 nucleotide sequences encoding 2,658,974 unique CDR3 amino acid sequences were identified. The paper as a whole reports these results and caveats: Tracking of blood repertoire dynamics stopped at more than three weeks after treatment, with no follow-up past that point. No pretreatment tumor biopsies were available, so the baseline intratumoral presence of clonotypes could not be determined. With a single-armed trial design, the study had no way to address how radiation dose or scheduling affects the TCR repertoire. Top tumor clonotypes rose in blood from baseline to 2 weeks post-radiation, then contracted by 4 weeks, suggesting transient expansion of tumor-resident clones.

Of note for this clone: It lacks a known antigen. Base quality data are lacking; no much larger clone is found one base away.

This specimen's time point label, interpreted: blood 2 weeks post-SBRT. The treatment or condition label of this sample denotes: 15 Gy SBRT to primary tumor, nephrectomy 4 weeks later. To track tumor-enriched clonotypes, serial peripheral blood was sampled from radiation-treated patients at baseline and at 2 weeks and 4 weeks after SBRT. Every patient had renal cell carcinoma of clear cell pathology. The QIAamp DNA Blood Mini Kit (Qiagen) was used to prepare genomic DNA for TCR sequencing. The analyses included only samples that passed all quality control checks. Relative to germline, V is missing 6 bases and J is missing 7 bases, with 7 bases of the junction outside any gene match. Spanning cysteine to phenylalanine, the CDR3 consists of 14 amino acids. Of the read, only the CDR3 DNA is kept; its 42 bases are in frame from base 1. As encoded in the germline V gene, CDR1 is MDHEN while CDR2 is SYDVKM.

TCR beta libraries were generated from genomic DNA with the immunoSEQ kit, following the manufacturer's recommendations. To prepare libraries, a first multiplex PCR with proprietary primers was run, followed by a second PCR that added unique barcodes, and a bead cleanup was done after each round. Each sample batch included a kit-provided positive control reaction and a negative control reaction. The final libraries underwent checking on an Agilent 4200 TapeStation D1000 ScreenTape, volumetric pooling, and quantification by qPCR. Sequencing was performed on an Illumina NextSeq500 with a MidOutput 150-cycle cartridge, and 156 Read1 and 15 Index1 cycles were run with kit custom primers. The pooled library was loaded at around 1.1 pM with a roughly 20% PhiX control spike-in. In the authors' own workflow: Vendor-processed data were analyzed in R, and a clonotype was defined as all T cells sharing the same CDR3 nucleotide sequence. For clone abundance analyses, frequencies were normalized to the 10,000 most abundant clones in each sample. Public T cell clones, which averaged fewer than five per sample, were removed prior to analysis. A difference in abundance of at least 32-fold between compartments was used to define tumor-enriched and baseline blood-enriched clonotypes. A beta-binomial differential abundance model was applied to find clonotypes that expanded or contracted between blood time points. Tumor-blood repertoire similarity was measured with the Baroni-Urbani and Buser coefficient, and groups were compared using two-tailed Wilcoxon tests in R. TCRdb limited this immuneACCESS table to in-frame rearrangements with V and J called. A share of clones is missing; checked studies link under half to unresolved V genes, and the rest is unexplained. From that table come the V and J calls and clone size; the DNA was used to work out D and trimming. This sample lists around 120,000 clones; about 81% were detected once. 1.5% to 2% of the sample rests with the top ten.

The V gene is TRBV28 and the J gene is TRBJ1-2, and TRBD1 aligns with 11 junction nucleotides. This receptor was obtained from an older woman with renal cell carcinoma. This specimen consisted of blood, obtained from a patient whose treatment included radiotherapy and nephrectomy. At the DNA level, the sequence is TGTGCCAGCAGACTCGGGACAGGGGGTCGTGGCTACACCTTC. Translated, it reads CASRLGTGGRGYTF.